These T cell receptor beta chains were read from a single sample in a study of blood T cell repertoires in COVID-19. Generated by immunoSEQ multiplex PCR, the TCRdb table keeps only in-frame clones and is missing some. The sample lists about 180,000 clones, around 83% occurring once. Sequencing was performed on PBMCs or T cells enriched from blood (not recorded which). These receptors all come from a man in his forties who had recovered from COVID-19. The CDR3 runs from the conserved cysteine through the conserved F or W. The order of the fields is CDR3 protein, CDR3 DNA, clone size, J gene, V gene, D gene. D genes are given only for firm matches. The listing skips clone size in some rows; elsewhere it reads once, few, many or a size class.

CASSLDRRSPLHF | TGTGCCAGCAGTTTGGACAGGAGGTCACCCCTCCACTTT | . | TRBJ1-6 | TRBV12-3/TRBV12-4 | TRBD1
CASRDLGQLQETQYF | TGTGCCAGCAGAGACCTAGGACAGTTACAAGAGACCCAGTACTTC | . | TRBJ2-5 | TRBV27 | .
CASRNRGDGTEAFF | TGCGCCAGCCGGAACAGGGGAGATGGCACTGAAGCTTTCTTT | . | TRBJ1-1 | TRBV5-1 | TRBD1
CASSLVGHLYNEQFF | TGCGCCAGCAGCTTGGTGGGACACCTCTACAATGAGCAGTTCTTC | few | TRBJ2-1 | TRBV5-1 | .
CASRASGGAISNEQFF | TGTGCCAGCAGAGCTAGCGGGGGGGCCATTTCGAATGAGCAGTTCTTC | . | TRBJ2-1 | TRBV2 | TRBD2
CASSSNPGVGYGYTF | TGTGCCAGCAGTTCCAACCCGGGGGTGGGCTATGGCTACACCTTC | . | TRBJ1-2 | TRBV28 | .
CASETGQGITDTQYF | TGTGCCAGCGAAACGGGACAGGGGATCACAGATACGCAGTATTTT | . | TRBJ2-3 | TRBV18 | TRBD1
CASSLDGQALSAFF | TGTGCCAGCAGCTTGGATGGGCAGGCCCTGAGCGCTTTCTTT | . | TRBJ1-1 | TRBV5-4 | .
CASGLGTGGYEQYF | TGTGCTAGTGGTTTGGGGACAGGGGGCTACGAGCAGTACTTC | . | TRBJ2-7 | TRBV12-5 | TRBD1
CASSLGQGLLSPLHF | TGTGCCAGCAGTTTAGGACAGGGTTTATTGTCACCCCTCCACTTT | . | TRBJ1-6 | TRBV2 | TRBD1
CASSFWGGNEQFF | TGTGCCAGCAGCTTCTGGGGGGGCAATGAGCAGTTCTTC | . | TRBJ2-1 | TRBV5-8 | TRBD2
CSAQAPGQGARDEQFF | TGCAGCGCCCAGGCCCCGGGACAGGGGGCAAGGGATGAGCAGTTCTTC | . | TRBJ2-1 | TRBV29-1 | TRBD1
CASSLTLANEQFF | TGTGCCAGCAGCTTGACACTAGCAAATGAGCAGTTCTTC | . | TRBJ2-1 | TRBV11-3 | .
CASSWGPTGGTDTQYF | TGTGCCAGCAGCTGGGGCCCTACAGGGGGCACAGATACGCAGTATTTT | . | TRBJ2-3 | TRBV5-6 | TRBD1
CASSGPYAGSDEQFF | TGTGCCAGCAGTGGCCCCTATGCAGGGTCGGATGAGCAGTTCTTC | . | TRBJ2-1 | TRBV27 | .
CASSEDSGLYNEQFF | TGTGCCAGCAGTGAAGATAGCGGACTCTACAATGAGCAGTTCTTC | . | TRBJ2-1 | TRBV6-1 | .
CASSQTRTRGDPYEQYF | TGTGCCAGCAGCCAAACCCGGACCAGGGGAGATCCCTACGAGCAGTACTTC | . | TRBJ2-7 | TRBV3-1/TRBV3-2 | .
CASSFSTEDQPQHF | TGTGCCAGCAGCTTTTCGACAGAGGATCAGCCCCAGCATTTT | . | TRBJ1-5 | TRBV7-9 | .
CASEGVRGGSETQYF | TGTGCTTCGGAGGGGGTGCGGGGAGGGTCAGAGACCCAGTACTTC | . | TRBJ2-5 | TRBV30 | .
CASSPSGSSTDTQYF | TGTGCCAGCAGCCCTAGCGGGTCTAGCACAGATACGCAGTATTTT | . | TRBJ2-3 | TRBV11-3 | TRBD2
CASSLGVRGRATNEKLFF | TGTGCCAGCAGCTTGGGGGTCAGGGGGCGTGCAACTAATGAAAAACTGTTTTTT | . | TRBJ1-4 | TRBV5-6 | TRBD1
CASSEDSELRKDF | TGCGCCAGCAGTGAGGACAGCGAGCTTCGTAAGGATTTT | . | TRBJ1-5 | TRBV10-2 | .
CASRRTVLSYEQYF | TGTGCCAGCAGAAGGACTGTTCTCTCCTACGAGCAGTACTTC | . | TRBJ2-7 | TRBV6-5 | .
CAWSAGMDQPQHF | TGTGCCTGGAGTGCAGGGATGGATCAGCCCCAGCATTTT | . | TRBJ1-5 | TRBV30 | .
CASSRAAGSNQPQHF | TGTGCCAGCAGCCGCGCGGCAGGGAGCAATCAGCCCCAGCATTTT | . | TRBJ1-5 | TRBV13 | .
CASSFGTGGGGNTIYF | TGCGCCAGCAGCTTCGGGACAGGGGGCGGTGGAAACACCATATATTTT | . | TRBJ1-3 | TRBV5-1 | TRBD1
CASSALLRDRFPTIDGYTF | TGTGCCAGCAGTGCACTCCTCCGGGACAGATTTCCGACTATCGATGGCTACACCTTC | . | TRBJ1-2 | TRBV28 | TRBD1
CASSQYRGSSYNEQFF | TGTGCCAGCAGCCAATATCGGGGGAGCTCCTACAATGAGCAGTTCTTC | once | TRBJ2-1 | TRBV3-1/TRBV3-2 | .
CASSFRQTNSNQPQHF | TGCGCCAGCAGCTTCCGACAGACGAATAGCAATCAGCCCCAGCATTTT | . | TRBJ1-5 | TRBV4-1 | .
CAISDSDRLLLRNTIYF | TGTGCCATCAGTGATTCTGACAGGCTTCTGCTGAGAAACACCATATATTTT | . | TRBJ1-3 | TRBV10-3 | .
CAISVGLERSYEQYF | TGTGCCATCAGTGTCGGACTGGAGAGGAGCTACGAGCAGTACTTC | . | TRBJ2-7 | TRBV10-3 | .
CSVPVDSGANVLTF | TGCAGCGTTCCCGTAGACTCTGGGGCCAACGTCCTGACTTTC | . | TRBJ2-6 | TRBV29-1 | .
CASSLHLDRGKGEQYF | TGTGCCAGCAGTTTACACCTGGACAGGGGGAAGGGCGAGCAGTACTTC | . | TRBJ2-7 | TRBV28 | TRBD1
CASSLLPGGEDTQYF | TGTGCCAGCAGCCTACTTCCAGGGGGCGAAGATACGCAGTATTTT | once | TRBJ2-3 | TRBV5-8 | TRBD1
CAIRLTGTGANVLTF | TGTGCCATCAGATTGACAGGGACTGGGGCCAACGTCCTGACTTTC | . | TRBJ2-6 | TRBV10-3 | TRBD1
CASSPEGRGEQYF | TGTGCCAGCTCACCAGAAGGGCGGGGGGAGCAGTACTTC | . | TRBJ2-7 | TRBV18 | TRBD2
CAISTPSDGKEYF | TGTGCCATCAGTACGCCTTCGGACGGGAAGGAGTACTTC | few | TRBJ2-7 | TRBV10-3 | .
CALRSYNEQFF | TGTGCCCTTCGCTCCTACAATGAGCAGTTCTTC | . | TRBJ2-1 | TRBV6-6 | .
CASSSPRPDRGTYEQYF | TGTGCCAGCAGTTCCCCCCGCCCGGACAGGGGGACGTACGAGCAGTACTTC | once | TRBJ2-7 | TRBV28 | TRBD1